The source of this TCR beta chain is a study of shared clonotypes between healthy human individuals. On the study more broadly: A couple of female and a few male donors aged 18 to 49 were enrolled. Findings and caveats of the study: In contrast to clonotypes shared by all four donors, non-shared clonotypes had lower generation probabilities.

The assay was immunoSEQ multiplex PCR, and TCRdb's table has in-frame clones only and misses some. The profile covers millions of clones, with 90% to 95% appearing a single time and about 1.5% taken by the ten largest. On this clone: What it binds is unknown.

The naive CD8 subset, CD45RO-negative cells positively selected for CCR7, excluded terminally differentiated effector memory CD45RA+ cells. The sequence derives from a man in his late teens or twenties in good health. Some clones in this sample may be carry-over from other donors' samples. Sequencing input: naive CD8+ T cells from PBMCs.

This CDR3 reads CASSFLSGSYNEQFF. Written as DNA, the CDR3 is TGTGCCAGCAGTTTCCTGAGCGGGTCCTACAATGAGCAGTTCTTC. The rearrangement joins TRBV28 to TRBJ2-1; D is possibly TRBD2 (6 bases). V gave up 3 bases and J gave up 1 base, with 10 bases separating them. Germline CDR1 and CDR2: MDHEN and SYDVKM. The CDR3 loop spans 15 amino acids. Based on the CDR3 plus reference TRBV28 and TRBJ2-1, the full variable domain is DVKVTQSSRYLVKRTGEKVFLECVQDMDHENMFWYRQDPGLGLRLIYFSYDVKMKEKGDIPEGYSVSREKKERFSLILESASTNQTSMYLCASSFLSGSYNEQFFGPGTRLTVL.